The 32 T cell receptor beta chains below were found in one sample sequenced in a study of CXCR3-negative and CXCR3-positive naive CD8 T cells. Whole-study findings and limits: Hydrophobicity of TRB CDR3s was greater in CXCR3-positive naive cells than in CXCR3-negative naive cells.

Antigen specificity for these receptors is unknown. The libraries of TRB cDNA were constructed through 5' RACE using UMI labels. TCRdb reprocessed the 5' RACE reads and stores each CDR3 protein as one record, lacking DNA. The clone table shows around 140,000 distinct CDR3 sequences, with the ten largest holding about 0.37%. Input material: naive CXCR3+ CD8+ T cells from blood. The subset is: CD45RO-CCR7+CD27+CD95- naive CD8+ T cells expressing CXCR3 (TNR3+). These receptors originate from a human donor in good health. Some clones in this sample may be carry-over from other donors' samples.

J is TRBJ2-1 and V is TRBV7-9; TCRdb gives TRBD1 as the D gene, but with no DNA this cannot be confirmed. Germline CDR1 reads SEHNR; CDR2 reads FQNEAQ (reference sequence). CDR3 length: 15 residues. CDR3 region: CASSLAGSPGDEQFF.

CDR3 residues: CASSGLAGGTEQFF. The genes are TRBV5-6 and TRBJ2-1; no DNA is available, so the TRBD2 call from TCRdb remains unchecked. CDR3 length: 14 amino acids. Looked up from germline, CDR1 is SGHDT and CDR2 is YYEEEE.

The chain is built from TRBV5-1 and TRBJ2-7. This CDR3 has 14 residues. Per germline, CDR1 SGHRS and CDR2 YFSETQ. Here the CDR3 reads CASSYRQGSYEQYF.

This chain connects TRBV27 to TRBJ2-6. The germline V gene encodes CDR1 MNHEY and CDR2 SMNVEV (reference sequence). The CDR3 contains 14 residues. The CDR3 loop reads CASSFLSGANVLTF.

The chain uses TRBV11-2 and TRBJ2-1; as DNA is missing, the TRBD2 call by TCRdb cannot be tested. This CDR3 spans 16 amino acids. Germline V CDR1 and CDR2: SGHAT, FQNNGV. CDR3 sequence reads: CASSLTLAGGSNEQFF. The variable domain in full, with the rest retrieved from reference TRBV11-2 and TRBJ2-1, is EAGVAQSPRYKIIEKRQSVAFWCNPISGHATLYWYQQILGQGPKLLIQFQNNGVVDDSQLPKDRFSAERLKGVDSTLKIQPAKLEDSAVYLCASSLTLAGGSNEQFFGPGTRLTVL.

The chain carries TRBV27 and TRBJ2-7; TCRdb returns TRBD1, unconfirmable since there is no DNA. CDR3 length: 17 amino acids. Germline V CDR1 and CDR2: MNHEY, SMNVEV (reference sequence). Here the CDR3 reads CASSLSGVGTPSYEQYF.

The chain combines TRBV29-1 with TRBJ2-2. The CDR3 is 14 amino acids. Germline V gives CDR1 SQVTM, CDR2 ANQGSEA. CDR3 in amino acids: CSVDQSWNTGELFF.

V and J are TRBV19 and TRBJ2-5; TCRdb's D call of TRBD1 is untestable without DNA. CDR3 length equals 14 residues. Germline V gene data show CDR1 as LNHDA and CDR2 as SQIVND (reference sequence). The CDR3 sequence is CASSPGQPWETQYF. Supplemented by reference TRBV19 and TRBJ2-5, the full variable domain reads DGGITQSPKYLFRKEGQNVTLSCEQNLNHDAMYWYRQDPGQGLRLIYYSQIVNDFQKGDIAEGYSVSREKKESFPLTVTSAQKNPTAFYLCASSPGQPWETQYFGPGTRLLVL.

The genes are TRBV29-1 and TRBJ1-2; the TRBD1 assignment by TCRdb is unverifiable without DNA. CDR3 length: 12 amino acids. CDR1 SQVTM and CDR2 ANQGSEA come from the germline V gene. This CDR3 is CSVQNPDSGYTF.

V gene TRBV30 combines with J gene TRBJ1-5; TCRdb returns TRBD1, unconfirmable since there is no DNA. Per the germline V gene, CDR1 is GTSNPN and CDR2 is SVGIG (reference sequence). The CDR3 has 13 residues. CDR3 residues: CAWGTGSNQPQHF.

The chain uses TRBV7-8 and TRBJ2-7; TCRdb's D gene call, TRBD2, goes unchecked for lack of DNA. Germline V gene lookup returns CDR1 SGHVS and CDR2 FQNEAQ. There are 15 residues in the CDR3. The CDR3 sequence: CASSSVEGGPWEQYF.

This CDR3 is CASRDRGPPLTDTQYF. This chain connects TRBV12-3 or TRBV12-4 to TRBJ2-3; lacking DNA, the TRBD1 call made by TCRdb goes unchecked. The CDR3 totals 16 residues.

The chain has TRBV10-2 and TRBJ2-7. The CDR3 spans 12 residues. Germline V lookup: CDR1 WSHSY, CDR2 SAAADI. This CDR3 reads CASSGAVYEQYF.

The chain couples TRBV28 to TRBJ1-4; there is no DNA to check the TCRdb D call of TRBD1. CDR1 and CDR2 from the germline V gene are MDHEN and SYDVKM. The CDR3 sequence is 13 residues long. The CDR3 protein is CATRQRGTEKLFF. Using reference TRBV28 and TRBJ1-4 for the parts outside the CDR3, the full variable domain is DVKVTQSSRYLVKRTGEKVFLECVQDMDHENMFWYRQDPGLGLRLIYFSYDVKMKEKGDIPEGYSVSREKKERFSLILESASTNQTSMYLCATRQRGTEKLFFGSGTQLSVL.

The rearrangement joins TRBV5-4 to TRBJ2-7; TCRdb designates TRBD2, a call that cannot be tested without DNA. Germline V gives CDR1 SGHNT, CDR2 YYREEE (reference sequence). This CDR3 contains 16 residues. The CDR3 sequence is CASSSNSGTVTYEQYF. Full variable domain (missing parts from reference TRBV5-4 and TRBJ2-7): ETGVTQSPTHLIKTRGQQVTLRCSSQSGHNTVSWYQQALGQGPQFIFQYYREEENGRGNFPPRFSGLQFPNYSSELNVNALELDDSALYLCASSSNSGTVTYEQYFGPGTRLTVT.

The CDR3: CASSPWASYNEQFF. The V call is TRBV7-3, the J call TRBJ2-1; there is no DNA to check the TCRdb D call of TRBD2. The CDR3 runs 14 residues. Germline V gene lookup returns CDR1 SGHTA and CDR2 FQGTGA.

The V call is TRBV7-9, the J call TRBJ2-3; TCRdb's D call, TRBD1, is unchecked because there is no DNA. Germline values: CDR1 SEHNR, CDR2 FQNEAQ (reference sequence). The CDR3 is 20 amino acids. CDR3 amino acids: CASSLVWDTVLPTSTDTQYF. Based on the CDR3 plus reference TRBV7-9 and TRBJ2-3, the full variable domain is DTGVSQNPRHKITKRGQNVTFRCDPISEHNRLYWYRQTLGQGPEFLTYFQNEAQLEKSRLLSDRFSAERPKGSFSTLEIQRTEQGDSAMYLCASSLVWDTVLPTSTDTQYFGPGTRLTVL.

The chain employs TRBV4-2 and TRBJ2-7. The CDR3 runs 15 residues. Germline loops: CDR1 LGHNA, CDR2 YNFKEQ. The CDR3 loop reads CASSPSATSTYEQYF.

V and J are TRBV14 and TRBJ1-1; TCRdb proposes TRBD1, but this gene call is untestable without DNA. Per the germline V gene, CDR1 is SGHDN and CDR2 is FVKESK. This CDR3 is 16 amino acids long. The CDR3 spells CASSPSGDIRDTEAFF.

The chain uses TRBV21-1 and TRBJ1-1; TCRdb reports TRBD1, a call that lacks DNA to check it against. TRBV21-1 is designated a pseudogene. The CDR3 sequence is 13 residues long. The CDR3 loop reads CASSATDNTEAFF.

The chain is built from TRBV4-2 and TRBJ1-1; the TCRdb call, TRBD1, lacks DNA for checking. The CDR3 totals 15 residues. The germline V gene has CDR1 LGHNA and CDR2 YNFKEQ. The CDR3 reads CASSQAPGANTEAFF.

The chain employs TRBV4-2 and TRBJ2-7. Germline values: CDR1 LGHNA, CDR2 YNFKEQ. The CDR3 totals 15 residues. The CDR3: CASSQDLGSGYEQYF.

J is TRBJ2-1 and V is TRBV3-1; TCRdb reports TRBD1, a call that lacks DNA to check it against. The CDR3 loop spans 16 amino acids. CDR1 and CDR2 (germline): LGHDT, YNNKEL (reference sequence). This CDR3 reads CASSPGRAGVYNEQFF.

The CDR3 loop is CASSQGWGEQFF. The chain uses TRBV4-3 and TRBJ2-1. This CDR3 is built from 12 residues. Germline CDR1 and CDR2: LGHNA and YSLEER.

The V gene is TRBV3-1, the J gene TRBJ2-1; the D call of TRBD2 rests on TCRdb alone, since no DNA is present to check it. The germline V gene encodes CDR1 LGHDT and CDR2 YNNKEL (reference sequence). The CDR3 is 19 amino acids. The CDR3: CASSQDRLAGGMSYNEQFF.

The chain uses TRBV20-1 and TRBJ1-2. Germline V lookup: CDR1 DFQATT, CDR2 SNEGSKA (reference sequence). The CDR3 is made up of 11 amino acids. The CDR3 spells CSASEPNGYTF.

The V gene is TRBV6-1, the J gene TRBJ1-2; lacking DNA, the TRBD1 call made by TCRdb goes unchecked. The germline V gene has CDR1 MNHNS and CDR2 SASEGT. The CDR3 contains 14 residues. CDR3 amino acids: CASCPGAQDYGYTF.

The J gene is TRBJ2-7, the V gene TRBV7-9; TCRdb's D call of TRBD1 is untestable without DNA. The CDR3 length is 13 residues. The germline V gene encodes CDR1 SEHNR and CDR2 FQNEAQ (reference sequence). The chain's CDR3 is CASSLSGTGEQYF.

The chain has TRBV6-6 and TRBJ2-7; the TRBD1 assignment by TCRdb is unverifiable without DNA. The CDR3 covers 17 residues. Per the germline V gene, CDR1 is MNHNY and CDR2 is SVGAGI (reference sequence). This chain's CDR3 is CASSGPRVAETSYEQYF.

The CDR3 region is CASSVGGTSDNEQFF. The V and J genes are TRBV9 and TRBJ2-1; TCRdb designates TRBD2, a call that cannot be tested without DNA. Germline CDR1 and CDR2: SGDLS and YYNGEE. This CDR3 spans 15 amino acids.

This chain joins TRBV3-1 and TRBJ2-7; TCRdb picks TRBD2, but there is no DNA to check that call. This CDR3 comprises 17 residues. Germline values: CDR1 LGHDT, CDR2 YNNKEL (reference sequence). The CDR3 reads CASSQDPASGAYYEQYF.

The V gene is TRBV7-3, the J gene TRBJ2-2; no DNA is available, so the TRBD1 call from TCRdb remains unchecked. The CDR3 has 17 amino acids. The germline V gene encodes CDR1 SGHTA and CDR2 FQGTGA. CDR3 protein: CASSLGVAGARTGELFF.